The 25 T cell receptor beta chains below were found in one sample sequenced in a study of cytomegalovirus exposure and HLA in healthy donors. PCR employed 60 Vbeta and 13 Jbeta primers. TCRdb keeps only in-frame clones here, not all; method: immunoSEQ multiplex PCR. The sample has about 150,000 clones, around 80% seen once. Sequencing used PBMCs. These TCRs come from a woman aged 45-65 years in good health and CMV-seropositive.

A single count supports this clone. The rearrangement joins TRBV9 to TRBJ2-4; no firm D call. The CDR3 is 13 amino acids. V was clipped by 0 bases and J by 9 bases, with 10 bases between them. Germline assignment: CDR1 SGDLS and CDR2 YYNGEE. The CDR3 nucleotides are TGTGCCAGCAGCGTAGATGAGGCGGCCATTCAGTACTTC. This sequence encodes CASSVDEAAIQYF. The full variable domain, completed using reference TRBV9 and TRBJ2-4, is DSGVTQTPKHLITATGQRVTLRCSPRSGDLSVYWYQQSLDQGLQFLIQYYNGEERAKGNILERFSAQQFPDLHSELNLSSLELGDSALYFCASSVDEAAIQYFGAGTRLSVL.

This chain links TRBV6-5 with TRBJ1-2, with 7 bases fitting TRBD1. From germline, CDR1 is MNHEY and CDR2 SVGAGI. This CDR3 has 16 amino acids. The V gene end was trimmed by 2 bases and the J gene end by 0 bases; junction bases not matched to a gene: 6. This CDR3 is CASSYGPGQPNYGYTF. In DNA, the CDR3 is TGTGCCAGCAGTTACGGGCCGGGACAGCCTAACTATGGCTACACCTTC.

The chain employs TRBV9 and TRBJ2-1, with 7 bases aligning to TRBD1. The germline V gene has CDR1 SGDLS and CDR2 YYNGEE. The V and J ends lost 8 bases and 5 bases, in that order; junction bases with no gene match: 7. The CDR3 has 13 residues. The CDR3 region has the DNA TGTGCCAGTGATCCGGGACAGAACAATGAGCAGTTCTTC. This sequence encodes CASDPGQNNEQFF.

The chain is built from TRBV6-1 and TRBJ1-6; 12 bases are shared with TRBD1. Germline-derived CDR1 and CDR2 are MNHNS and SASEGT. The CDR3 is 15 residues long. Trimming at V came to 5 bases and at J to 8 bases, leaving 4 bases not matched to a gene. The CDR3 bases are TGTGCCAGCAGTCCGGGACAGGGGGCTGATTCACCCCTCCACTTT. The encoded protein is CASSPGQGADSPLHF.

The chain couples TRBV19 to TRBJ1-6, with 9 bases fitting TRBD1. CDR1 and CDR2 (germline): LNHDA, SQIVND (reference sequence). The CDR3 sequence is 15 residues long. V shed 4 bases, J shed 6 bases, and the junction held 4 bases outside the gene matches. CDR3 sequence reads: CASSTQGAGNSPLHF. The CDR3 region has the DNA TGTGCCAGTAGTACACAGGGGGCCGGTAATTCACCCCTCCACTTT.

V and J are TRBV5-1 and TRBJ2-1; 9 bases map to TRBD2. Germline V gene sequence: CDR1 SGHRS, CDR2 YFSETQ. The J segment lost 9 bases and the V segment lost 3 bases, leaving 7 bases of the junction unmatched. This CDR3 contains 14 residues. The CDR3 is CASSWAGGPGEQFF. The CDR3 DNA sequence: TGCGCCAGCAGCTGGGCGGGGGGGCCGGGTGAGCAGTTCTTC.

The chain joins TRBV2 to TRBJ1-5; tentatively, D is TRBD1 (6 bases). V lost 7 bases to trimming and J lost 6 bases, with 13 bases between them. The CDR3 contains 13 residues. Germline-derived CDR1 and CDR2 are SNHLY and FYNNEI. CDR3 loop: CASNTGTSQPQHF. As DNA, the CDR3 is TGTGCCAGCAATACAGGGACGAGTCAGCCCCAGCATTTT.

The CDR3 region has the DNA TGCGCCACCCGGACAGGGAATACAGATACGCAGTATTTT. It specifies CATRTGNTDTQYF. The rearrangement links TRBV5-1 to TRBJ2-3; 8 bases fit TRBD1. V was clipped by 9 bases and J by 3 bases; unmatched bases: 6. This CDR3 region has 13 residues. Germline-derived CDR1 and CDR2 are SGHRS and YFSETQ.

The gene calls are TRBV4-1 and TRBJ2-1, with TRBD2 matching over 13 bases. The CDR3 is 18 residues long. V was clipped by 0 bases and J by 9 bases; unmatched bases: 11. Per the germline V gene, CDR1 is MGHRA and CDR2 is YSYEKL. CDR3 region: CASSQEGGTSGALAEQFF. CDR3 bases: TGCGCCAGCAGCCAAGAAGGCGGGACTAGCGGGGCCCTCGCTGAGCAGTTCTTC.

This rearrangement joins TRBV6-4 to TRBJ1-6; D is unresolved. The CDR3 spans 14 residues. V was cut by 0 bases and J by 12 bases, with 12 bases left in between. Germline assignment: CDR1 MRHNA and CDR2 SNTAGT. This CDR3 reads CASSDSGGSGPLHF. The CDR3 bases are TGTGCCAGCAGTGACTCGGGAGGATCTGGACCCCTCCACTTT.

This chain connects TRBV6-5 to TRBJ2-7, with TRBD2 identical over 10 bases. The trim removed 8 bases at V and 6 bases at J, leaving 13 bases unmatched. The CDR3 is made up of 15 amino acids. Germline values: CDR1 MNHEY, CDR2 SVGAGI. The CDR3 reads CASGVAGGPFGEQYF. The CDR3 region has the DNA TGTGCCAGCGGCGTAGCGGGGGGCCCTTTCGGCGAGCAGTACTTC.

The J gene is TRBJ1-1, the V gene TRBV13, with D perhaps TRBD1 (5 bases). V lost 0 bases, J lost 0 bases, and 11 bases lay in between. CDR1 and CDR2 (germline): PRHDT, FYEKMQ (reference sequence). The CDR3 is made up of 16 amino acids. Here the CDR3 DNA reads TGTGCCAGCAGCTTAGGCCCGGGGGTCTTGAACACTGAAGCTTTCTTT. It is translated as CASSLGPGVLNTEAFF.

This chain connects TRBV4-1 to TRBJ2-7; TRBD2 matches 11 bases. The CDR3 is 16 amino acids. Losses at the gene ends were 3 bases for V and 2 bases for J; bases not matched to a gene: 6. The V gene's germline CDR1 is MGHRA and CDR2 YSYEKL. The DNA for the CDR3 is TGCGCCAGCAGCCACGTACTAGCGGGGGTGACCTACGAGCAGTACTTC. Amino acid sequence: CASSHVLAGVTYEQYF.

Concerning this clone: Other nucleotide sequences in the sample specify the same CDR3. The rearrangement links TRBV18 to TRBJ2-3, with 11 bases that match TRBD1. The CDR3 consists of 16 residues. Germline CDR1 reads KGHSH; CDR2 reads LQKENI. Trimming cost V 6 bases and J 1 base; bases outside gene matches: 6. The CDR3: CASSLRTGGGTDTQYF. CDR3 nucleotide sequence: TGTGCCAGCTCCCTCAGGACAGGGGGCGGCACAGATACGCAGTATTTT.

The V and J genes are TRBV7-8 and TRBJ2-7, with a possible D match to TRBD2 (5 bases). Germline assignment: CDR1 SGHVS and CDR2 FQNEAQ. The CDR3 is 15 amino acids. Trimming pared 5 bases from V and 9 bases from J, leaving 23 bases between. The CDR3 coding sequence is TGTGCCAGCAGCCAACAGCGGTGGCGTAGCTGGGGGCAGTACTTC. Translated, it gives CASSQQRWRSWGQYF.

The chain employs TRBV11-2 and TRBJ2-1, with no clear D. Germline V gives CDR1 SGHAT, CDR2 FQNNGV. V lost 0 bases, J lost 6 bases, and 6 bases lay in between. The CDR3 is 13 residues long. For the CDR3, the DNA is TGTGCCAGCAGCTTAGATTCCCTCAATGAGCAGTTCTTC. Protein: CASSLDSLNEQFF.

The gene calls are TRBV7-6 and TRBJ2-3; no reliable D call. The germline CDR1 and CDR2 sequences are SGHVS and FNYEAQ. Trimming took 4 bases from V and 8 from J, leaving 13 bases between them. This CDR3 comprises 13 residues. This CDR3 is CASSSEQSTTQYF. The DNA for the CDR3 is TGTGCCAGCAGCTCAGAACAGTCAACTACGCAGTATTTT.

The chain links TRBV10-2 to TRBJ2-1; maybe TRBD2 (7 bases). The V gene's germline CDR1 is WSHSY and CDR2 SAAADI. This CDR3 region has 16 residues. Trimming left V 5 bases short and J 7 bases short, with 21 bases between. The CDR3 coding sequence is TGCGCCAGCAGTTCGGGGGGCGGGGGACGATGGAATGAGCAGTTCTTC. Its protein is CASSSGGGGRWNEQFF.

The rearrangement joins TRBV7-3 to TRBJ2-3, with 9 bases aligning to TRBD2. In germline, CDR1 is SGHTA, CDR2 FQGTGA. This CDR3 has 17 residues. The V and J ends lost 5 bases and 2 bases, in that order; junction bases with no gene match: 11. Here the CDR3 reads CASSLPGLAGTTDTQYF. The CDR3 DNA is TGTGCCAGCAGCCTCCCCGGTCTAGCGGGGACCACAGATACGCAGTATTTT.

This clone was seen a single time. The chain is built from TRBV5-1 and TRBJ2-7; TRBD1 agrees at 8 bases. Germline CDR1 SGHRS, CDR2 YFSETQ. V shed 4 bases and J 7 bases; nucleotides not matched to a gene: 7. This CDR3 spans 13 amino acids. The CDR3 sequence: CASSVQGALEQYF. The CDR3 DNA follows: TGCGCCAGCAGCGTGCAGGGGGCATTGGAGCAGTACTTC.

The CDR3 DNA reads as TGTGCCAGCAGCTCACTAGAGGGGGCGCAGGGCTACACCTTC. It encodes CASSSLEGAQGYTF. The chain carries TRBV5-6 and TRBJ1-2, with TRBD1 identical over 7 bases. The J segment lost 8 bases and the V segment lost 3 bases, leaving 10 bases of the junction unmatched. This CDR3 is built from 14 residues. Germline CDR1 reads SGHDT; CDR2 reads YYEEEE.

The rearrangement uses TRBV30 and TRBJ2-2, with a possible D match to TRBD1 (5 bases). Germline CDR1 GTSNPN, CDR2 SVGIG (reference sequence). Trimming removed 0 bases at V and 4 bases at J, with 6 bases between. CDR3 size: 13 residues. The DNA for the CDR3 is TGTGCCTGGAGTGTGGGGCGCACCGGGGAGCTGTTTTTT. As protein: CAWSVGRTGELFF. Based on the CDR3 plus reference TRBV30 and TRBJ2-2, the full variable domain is SQTIHQWPATLVQPVGSPLSLECTVEGTSNPNLYWYRQAAGRGLQLLFYSVGIGQISSEVPQNLSASRPQDRQFILSSKKLLLSDSGFYLCAWSVGRTGELFFGEGSRLTVL.

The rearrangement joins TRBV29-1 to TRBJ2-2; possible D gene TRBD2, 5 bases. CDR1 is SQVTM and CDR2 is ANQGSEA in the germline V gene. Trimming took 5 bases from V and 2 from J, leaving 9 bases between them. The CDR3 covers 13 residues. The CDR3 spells CSVPGSNTGELFF. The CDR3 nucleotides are TGCAGCGTTCCGGGGTCCAACACCGGGGAGCTGTTTTTT.

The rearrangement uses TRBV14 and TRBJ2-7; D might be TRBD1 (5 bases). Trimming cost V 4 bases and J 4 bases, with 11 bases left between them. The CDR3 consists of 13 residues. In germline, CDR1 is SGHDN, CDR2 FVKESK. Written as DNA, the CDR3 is TGTGCCAGCAGCCGTTCCAGGGTTTACGAGCAGTACTTC. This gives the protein CASSRSRVYEQYF.

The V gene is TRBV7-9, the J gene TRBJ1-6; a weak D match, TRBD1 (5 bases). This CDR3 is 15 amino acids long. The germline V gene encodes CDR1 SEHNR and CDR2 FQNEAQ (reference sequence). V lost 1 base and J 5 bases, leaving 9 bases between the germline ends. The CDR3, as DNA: TGTGCCAGCAGCTTAGTGGCAGGGAATAATTCACCCCTCCACTTT. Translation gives CASSLVAGNNSPLHF. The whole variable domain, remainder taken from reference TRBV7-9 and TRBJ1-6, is DTGVSQNPRHKITKRGQNVTFRCDPISEHNRLYWYRQTLGQGPEFLTYFQNEAQLEKSRLLSDRFSAERPKGSFSTLEIQRTEQGDSAMYLCASSLVAGNNSPLHFGNGTRLTVT.